The 25 T cell receptor beta chains given below trace back to one sample, sequenced in a study of blood T cell repertoires in COVID-19. Assay: immunoSEQ multiplex PCR; the TCRdb copy retains only in-frame clones and omits some. Of over 100,000 clones in the sample, around 88% were seen once. Sample: peripheral blood. Receptors originate from a man aged 50 to 60 with acute or convalescent COVID-19.

The chain combines TRBV6-5 with TRBJ1-1; the D gene is possibly TRBD1 (5 bases). This CDR3 is 14 amino acids long. Germline V gene data show CDR1 as MNHEY and CDR2 as SVGAGI. V dropped 0 bases and J dropped 4 bases, with 9 bases sitting between them. The CDR3 protein is CASSYSAGGTEAFF. The CDR3, as DNA: TGTGCCAGCAGTTACTCTGCCGGGGGCACTGAAGCTTTCTTT.

CDR3 in DNA: TGTGCCAGCTCACCAAGGGGGCGCGTGGCTTTCTTT. Translation gives CASSPRGRVAFF. The chain uses TRBV18 and TRBJ1-1; 7 bases map to TRBD1. Germline CDR1 KGHSH, CDR2 LQKENI. The CDR3 spans 12 residues. After removal of 2 bases from V and 11 bases from J, the junction contained 5 bases not matched to a gene.

The chain uses TRBV6-5 and TRBJ1-5; 9 bases are a match to TRBD1. The junction had 7 bases not matched to a gene; V was cut back by 6 bases and J by 7 bases. CDR1 and CDR2 (germline): MNHEY, SVGAGI. There are 14 residues in the CDR3. As DNA, the CDR3 is TGTGCCAGCAGAACAGGGGGCGAAGGCCAGCCCCAGCATTTT. Its translation: CASRTGGEGQPQHF.

This chain uses TRBV27 with TRBJ2-1; TRBD2 aligns across 7 bases. Per the germline V gene, CDR1 is MNHEY and CDR2 is SMNVEV (reference sequence). V lost 6 bases to trimming and J lost 8 bases; unmatched junction nucleotides: 10. The CDR3 contains 14 residues. The CDR3 sequence is CASRTAGVYDEQFF. The DNA for the CDR3 is TGTGCCAGCAGAACGGCGGGAGTATATGATGAGCAGTTCTTC.

This chain joins TRBV27 and TRBJ2-3; D is perhaps TRBD1 (6 bases). This CDR3 has 14 residues. The V end was cut by 0 bases, the J end by 7 bases, with 11 bases between. Germline V gene lookup returns CDR1 MNHEY and CDR2 SMNVEV (reference sequence). The CDR3 spells CASSLSRGSNTQYF. For the CDR3, the DNA is TGTGCCAGCAGTTTATCGAGGGGGTCAAATACGCAGTATTTT.

The chain uses TRBV4-1 and TRBJ1-2, with TRBD1 identical over 9 bases. CDR3 size: 16 residues. The germline CDR1 and CDR2 sequences are MGHRA and YSYEKL. The V and J ends lost 2 bases and 5 bases, in that order; junction bases with no gene match: 9. The CDR3 loop is CASSQTGTGFGYGYTF. CDR3 DNA: TGCGCCAGCAGCCAAACCGGGACAGGGTTCGGGTATGGCTACACCTTC.

The chain combines TRBV5-4 with TRBJ1-2; 7 bases are a match to TRBD1. V gave up 3 bases and J gave up 7 bases; unmatched junction bases: 12. The CDR3 runs 15 residues. CDR1 SGHNT and CDR2 YYREEE come from the germline V gene (reference sequence). The CDR3 reads CASSSGQTGISGYTF. CDR3 nucleotide sequence: TGTGCCAGCAGCTCGGGCCAGACAGGGATAAGTGGCTACACCTTC.

The chain carries TRBV5-1 and TRBJ1-2, with TRBD1 matching over 8 bases. CDR1 is SGHRS, CDR2 YFSETQ, per germline. Trimming at V came to 2 bases and at J to 4 bases, leaving 7 bases not matched to a gene. This CDR3 contains 15 residues. The CDR3 protein is CASSFPGQETYGYTF. In DNA form, the CDR3 reads TGCGCCAGCAGCTTCCCGGGACAGGAAACCTATGGCTACACCTTC.

The chain couples TRBV27 to TRBJ1-1; D gene unclear. The CDR3 runs 15 residues. Germline CDR1 reads MNHEY; CDR2 reads SMNVEV (reference sequence). V was cut by 4 bases and J by 5 bases, with 17 bases left in between. The CDR3 here is CASSSAGGWKTEAFF. The CDR3 bases are TGTGCCAGCAGTTCCGCAGGAGGATGGAAAACTGAAGCTTTCTTT.

The chain employs TRBV6-6 and TRBJ1-2; D uncertain. V lost 6 bases to trimming and J lost 6 bases, with 11 bases between them. This CDR3 comprises 12 residues. Per the germline V gene, CDR1 is MNHNY and CDR2 is SVGAGI (reference sequence). The CDR3 spells CASSSFRDGYTF. The CDR3 DNA sequence: TGTGCCAGCAGCTCATTTCGGGATGGCTACACCTTC.

The chain is built from TRBV6-5 and TRBJ2-1; 7 bases agree with TRBD2. Trimming removed 2 bases from V and 7 bases from J; junction bases left unmatched: 5. Germline-derived CDR1 and CDR2 are MNHEY and SVGAGI. The CDR3 consists of 14 residues. CDR3 bases: TGTGCCAGCAGTTACAGTTGGGGGGGGAATGAGCAGTTCTTC. Its translation: CASSYSWGGNEQFF.

The rearrangement uses TRBV5-1 and TRBJ1-3; D is unclear. The CDR3 sequence is 15 residues long. Germline V CDR1 and CDR2: SGHRS, YFSETQ. Trimming pared 1 base from V and 5 bases from J, leaving 13 bases between. CDR3 in DNA: TGCGCCAGCAGCTTGTTTTTCGGGGATCGAAACACCATATATTTT. It specifies CASSLFFGDRNTIYF.

This clone occurred once. The chain uses TRBV6-5 and TRBJ1-1; 7 positions match TRBD1. Germline CDR1 is MNHEY and CDR2 is SVGAGI. The J segment lost 4 bases and the V segment lost 7 bases, leaving 12 bases of the junction unmatched. The CDR3 is made up of 15 amino acids. The CDR3 is CASIRDSQHGTEAFF. In DNA form, the CDR3 reads TGTGCCAGCATACGGGACAGCCAGCACGGCACTGAAGCTTTCTTT.

The chain carries TRBV15 and TRBJ2-1; 8 nucleotides agree with TRBD1. V lost 4 bases and J lost 11; bases outside the gene matches: 7. Germline V gene data show CDR1 as LNHNV and CDR2 as YYDKDF (reference sequence). The CDR3 runs 13 residues. The CDR3 bases are TGTGCCACCAGCATTAGCCGGGACAGGCAGCAGTTCTTC. Translating it yields CATSISRDRQQFF. Full variable domain (remainder filled in from reference TRBV15 and TRBJ2-1): DAMVIQNPRYQVTQFGKPVTLSCSQTLNHNVMYWYQQKSSQAPKLLFHYYDKDFNNEADTPDNFQSRRPNTSFCFLDIRSPGLGDTAMYLCATSISRDRQQFFGPGTRLTVL.

The V gene is TRBV28, the J gene TRBJ2-2; TRBD2 aligns across 14 bases. Germline V lookup: CDR1 MDHEN, CDR2 SYDVKM. This CDR3 has 17 residues. J was trimmed by 4 bases and V by 6 bases; bases with no gene match: 7. CDR3: CASSSTSGRVGTGELFF. The DNA for the CDR3 is TGTGCCAGCAGCTCGACTAGCGGGAGGGTGGGCACCGGGGAGCTGTTTTTT.

The DNA for the CDR3 is TGTGCCAGCAGCTTCGTTGGAGAAGGCAATCAGCCCCAGCATTTT. It specifies CASSFVGEGNQPQHF. This chain uses TRBV7-9 with TRBJ1-5; no reliable D call. This CDR3 spans 15 amino acids. V was shortened by 3 bases and J by 2 bases, with 11 bases between the two germline ends. Germline lookup yields CDR1 SEHNR and CDR2 FQNEAQ (reference sequence).

The chain uses TRBV19 and TRBJ1-1, with 7 bases identical to TRBD1. Germline V lookup: CDR1 LNHDA, CDR2 SQIVND (reference sequence). Trimming removed 3 bases from V and 5 bases from J; junction bases left unmatched: 6. The CDR3 contains 14 residues. In DNA form, the CDR3 reads TGTGCCAGTAGTATGAACAGGGGAGGAACTGAAGCTTTCTTT. Protein sequence: CASSMNRGGTEAFF. The entire variable domain, with the rest obtained from reference TRBV19 and TRBJ1-1, is as follows: DGGITQSPKYLFRKEGQNVTLSCEQNLNHDAMYWYRQDPGQGLRLIYYSQIVNDFQKGDIAEGYSVSREKKESFPLTVTSAQKNPTAFYLCASSMNRGGTEAFFGQGTRLTVV.

This chain uses TRBV27 with TRBJ2-3; the D gene is possibly TRBD2 (5 bases). The V and J ends lost 5 bases and 5 bases respectively, with 11 bases between them. The CDR3 extends over 13 amino acids. Germline CDR1 reads MNHEY; CDR2 reads SMNVEV (reference sequence). The CDR3 loop reads CASSPLLGDTQYF. CDR3 nucleotide sequence: TGTGCCAGCAGTCCTCTACTAGGAGATACGCAGTATTTT.

The V call is TRBV6-5, the J call TRBJ1-2, with TRBD1 matching 7 bases. The CDR3 is 13 residues long. Germline V CDR1 and CDR2: MNHEY, SVGAGI. The ends lost 7 bases at V and 8 bases at J; junction bases unmatched: 10. The CDR3 here is CASIAPDREGYTF. The CDR3, as DNA: TGTGCCAGCATTGCACCTGACAGGGAGGGCTACACCTTC.

The chain recombines TRBV7-3 with TRBJ1-1, with D unresolved. The CDR3 loop spans 16 amino acids. Germline CDR1 reads SGHTA; CDR2 reads FQGTGA. The V end lost 1 base, the J end lost 1 base, and 13 bases lay between the germline ends. Written as DNA, the CDR3 is TGTGCCAGCAGCTTAAATGGCCCGGGAGGGAACACTGAAGCTTTCTTT. Its protein is CASSLNGPGGNTEAFF.

The V call is TRBV19, the J call TRBJ1-6, with D perhaps TRBD1 (6 bases). There are 14 residues in the CDR3. Germline CDR1 and CDR2: LNHDA and SQIVND (reference sequence). Trimming took off 6 bases at V and 9 bases at J, with 15 bases between the two ends. The CDR3 reads CASRSSGVASPLHF. The CDR3 DNA follows: TGTGCCAGTAGGTCATCAGGGGTAGCTTCACCCCTCCACTTT.

Here the CDR3 DNA reads TGCGCCAGCAGCCATGCGGACAGGGGTGTGCAGCCCCAGCATTTT. The encoded protein is CASSHADRGVQPQHF. The chain links TRBV4-1 to TRBJ1-5, with TRBD1 identical over 9 bases. V shed 3 bases and J 7 bases; nucleotides not matched to a gene: 7. Germline loops: CDR1 MGHRA, CDR2 YSYEKL. This CDR3 is 15 amino acids long.

The genes are TRBV7-3 and TRBJ1-1; maybe TRBD1 (5 bases). V shed 5 bases and J shed 11 bases, with 15 bases lying between them. This CDR3 is built from 12 residues. Germline CDR1 and CDR2: SGHTA and FQGTGA. This chain's CDR3 is CASSIPGGVAFF. DNA of the CDR3: TGTGCCAGCAGCATCCCGGGGGGGGTTGCTTTCTTT. The full variable domain, with the rest looked up from reference TRBV7-3 and TRBJ1-1, is GAGVSQTPSNKVTEKGKYVELRCDPISGHTALYWYRQSLGQGPEFLIYFQGTGAADDSGLPNDRFFAVRPEGSVSTLKIQRTERGDSAVYLCASSIPGGVAFFGQGTRLTVV.

The chain employs TRBV30 and TRBJ1-1; 8 nucleotides agree with TRBD1. The CDR3 spans 11 residues. The V and J ends lost 5 bases and 4 bases, in that order; junction bases with no gene match: 0. In germline, CDR1 is GTSNPN, CDR2 SVGIG (reference sequence). The CDR3 reads CAWGQGTEAFF. CDR3 DNA: TGTGCCTGGGGACAGGGCACTGAAGCTTTCTTT.

The sample holds one count of this clone. The chain employs TRBV7-8 and TRBJ1-1, with D hard to call. V gave up 1 base and J gave up 10 bases, with 13 bases separating them. The germline V gene encodes CDR1 SGHVS and CDR2 FQNEAQ. CDR3 length equals 13 residues. CDR3 sequence reads: CASSLGGERAAFF. In DNA, the CDR3 is TGTGCCAGCAGCTTAGGAGGAGAGAGGGCAGCTTTCTTT. The full variable domain, completed using reference TRBV7-8 and TRBJ1-1, is GAGVSQSPRYKVAKRGQDVALRCDPISGHVSLFWYQQALGQGPEFLTYFQNEAQLDKSGLPSDRFFAERPEGSVSTLKIQRTQQEDSAVYLCASSLGGERAAFFGQGTRLTVV.